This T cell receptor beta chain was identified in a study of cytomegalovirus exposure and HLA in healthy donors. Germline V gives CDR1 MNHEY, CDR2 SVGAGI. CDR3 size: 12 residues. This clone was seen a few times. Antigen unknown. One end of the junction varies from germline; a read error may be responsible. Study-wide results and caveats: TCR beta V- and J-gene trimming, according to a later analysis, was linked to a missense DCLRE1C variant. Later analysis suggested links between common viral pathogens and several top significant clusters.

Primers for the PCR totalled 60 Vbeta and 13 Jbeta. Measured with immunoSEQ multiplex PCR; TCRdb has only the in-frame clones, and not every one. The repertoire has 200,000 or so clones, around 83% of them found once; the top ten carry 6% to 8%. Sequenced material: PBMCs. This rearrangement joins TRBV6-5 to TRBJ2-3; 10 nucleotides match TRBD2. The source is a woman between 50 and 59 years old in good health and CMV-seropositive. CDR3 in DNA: TGCGTGAGCGGGGGGGCCACAGATACGCAGTATTTT. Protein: CVSGGATDTQYF.